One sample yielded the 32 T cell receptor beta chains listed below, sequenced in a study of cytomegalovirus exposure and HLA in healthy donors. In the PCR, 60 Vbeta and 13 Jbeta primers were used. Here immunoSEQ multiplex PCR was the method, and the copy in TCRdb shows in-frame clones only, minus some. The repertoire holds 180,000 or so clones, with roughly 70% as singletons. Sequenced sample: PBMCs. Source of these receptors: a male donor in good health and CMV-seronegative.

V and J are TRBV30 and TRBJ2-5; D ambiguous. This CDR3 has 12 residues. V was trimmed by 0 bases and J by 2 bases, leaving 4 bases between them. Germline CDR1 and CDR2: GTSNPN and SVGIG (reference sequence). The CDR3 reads CAWSVSQETQYF. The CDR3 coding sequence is TGTGCCTGGAGTGTCAGTCAAGAGACCCAGTACTTC.

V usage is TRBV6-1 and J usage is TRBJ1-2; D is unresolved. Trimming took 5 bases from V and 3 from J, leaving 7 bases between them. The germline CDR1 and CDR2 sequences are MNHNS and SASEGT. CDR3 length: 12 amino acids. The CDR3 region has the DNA TGTGCCAGCAGTTTCGGAGACTATGGCTACACCTTC. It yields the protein CASSFGDYGYTF.

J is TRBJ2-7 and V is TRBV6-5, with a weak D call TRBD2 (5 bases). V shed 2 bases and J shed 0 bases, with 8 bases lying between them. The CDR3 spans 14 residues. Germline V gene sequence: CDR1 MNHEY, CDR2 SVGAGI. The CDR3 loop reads CASSYQRTSYEQYF. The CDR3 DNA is TGTGCCAGCAGTTACCAGCGGACCTCCTACGAGCAGTACTTC.

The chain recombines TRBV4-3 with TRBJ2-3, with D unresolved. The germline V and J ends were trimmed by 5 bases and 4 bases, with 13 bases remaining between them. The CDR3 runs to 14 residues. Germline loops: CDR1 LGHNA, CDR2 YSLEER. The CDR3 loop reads CASSGGLWADTQYF. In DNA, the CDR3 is TGCGCCAGCAGCGGTGGGCTATGGGCAGATACGCAGTATTTT.

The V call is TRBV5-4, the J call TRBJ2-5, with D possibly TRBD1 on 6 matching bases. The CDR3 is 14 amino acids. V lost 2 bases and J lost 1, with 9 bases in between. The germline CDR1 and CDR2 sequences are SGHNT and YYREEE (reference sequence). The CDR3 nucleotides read TGTGCCAGCAGCTTACAGGGAGCCCAAGAGACCCAGTACTTC. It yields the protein CASSLQGAQETQYF.

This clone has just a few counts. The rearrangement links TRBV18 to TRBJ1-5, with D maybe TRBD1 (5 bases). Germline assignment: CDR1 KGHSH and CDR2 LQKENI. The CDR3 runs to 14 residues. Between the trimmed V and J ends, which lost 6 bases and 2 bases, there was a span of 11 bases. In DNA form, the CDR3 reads TGTGCCAGCTCCCGGGGGGAGCGCAATCAGCCCCAGCATTTT. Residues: CASSRGERNQPQHF.

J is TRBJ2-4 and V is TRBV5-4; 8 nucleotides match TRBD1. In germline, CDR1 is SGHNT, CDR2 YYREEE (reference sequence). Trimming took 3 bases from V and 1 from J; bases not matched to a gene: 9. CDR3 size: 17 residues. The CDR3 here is CASSWAGTGDAKNIQYF. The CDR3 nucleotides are TGTGCCAGCAGCTGGGCCGGGACAGGAGATGCCAAAAACATTCAGTACTTC.

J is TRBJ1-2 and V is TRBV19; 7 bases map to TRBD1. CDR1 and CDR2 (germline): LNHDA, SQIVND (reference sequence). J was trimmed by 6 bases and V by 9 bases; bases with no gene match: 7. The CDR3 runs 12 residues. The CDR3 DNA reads TGTGCCAGCGCACAGGGGTGGGATGGCTACACCTTC. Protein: CASAQGWDGYTF.

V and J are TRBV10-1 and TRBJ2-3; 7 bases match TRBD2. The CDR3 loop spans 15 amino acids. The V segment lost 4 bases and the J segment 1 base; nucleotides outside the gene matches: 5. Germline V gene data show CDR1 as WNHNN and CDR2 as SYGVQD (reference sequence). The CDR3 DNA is TGCGCCAGCAGTGGTGTTCGGGGGGGCACAGATACGCAGTATTTT. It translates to CASSGVRGGTDTQYF.

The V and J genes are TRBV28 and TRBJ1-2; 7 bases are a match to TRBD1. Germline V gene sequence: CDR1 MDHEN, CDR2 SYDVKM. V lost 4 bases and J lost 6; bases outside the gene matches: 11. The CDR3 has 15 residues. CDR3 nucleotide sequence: TGTGCCAGCAGTTCGTCAGGGGGGTCCGGGGATGGCTACACCTTC. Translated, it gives CASSSSGGSGDGYTF.

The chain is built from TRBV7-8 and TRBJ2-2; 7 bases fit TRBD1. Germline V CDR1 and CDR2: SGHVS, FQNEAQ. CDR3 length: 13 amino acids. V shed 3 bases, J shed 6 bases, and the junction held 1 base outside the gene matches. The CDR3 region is CASSFQGAGELFF. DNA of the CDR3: TGTGCCAGCAGCTTCCAGGGGGCCGGGGAGCTGTTTTTT. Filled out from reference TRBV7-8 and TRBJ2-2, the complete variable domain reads GAGVSQSPRYKVAKRGQDVALRCDPISGHVSLFWYQQALGQGPEFLTYFQNEAQLDKSGLPSDRFFAERPEGSVSTLKIQRTQQEDSAVYLCASSFQGAGELFFGEGSRLTVL.

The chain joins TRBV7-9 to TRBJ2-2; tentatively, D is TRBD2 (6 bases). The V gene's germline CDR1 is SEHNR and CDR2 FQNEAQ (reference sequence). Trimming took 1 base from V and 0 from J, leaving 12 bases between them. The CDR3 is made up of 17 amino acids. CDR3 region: CASSLGWGGPNTGELFF. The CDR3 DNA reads TGTGCCAGCAGCTTAGGCTGGGGAGGCCCGAACACCGGGGAGCTGTTTTTT.

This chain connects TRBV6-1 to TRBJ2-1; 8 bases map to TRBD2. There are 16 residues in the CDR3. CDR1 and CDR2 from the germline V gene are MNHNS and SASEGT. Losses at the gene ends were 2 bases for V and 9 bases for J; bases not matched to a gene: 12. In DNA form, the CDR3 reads TGTGCCAGCAGTGAACTAACGGGTCACCGGGGGGGTGAGCAGTTCTTC. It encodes CASSELTGHRGGEQFF.

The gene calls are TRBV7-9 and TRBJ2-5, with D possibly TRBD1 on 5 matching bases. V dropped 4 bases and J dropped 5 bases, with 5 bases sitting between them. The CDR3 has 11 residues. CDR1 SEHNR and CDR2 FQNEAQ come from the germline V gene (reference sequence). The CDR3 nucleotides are TGTGCCAGCAGCTCAGGGGAGACCCAGTACTTC. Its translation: CASSSGETQYF.

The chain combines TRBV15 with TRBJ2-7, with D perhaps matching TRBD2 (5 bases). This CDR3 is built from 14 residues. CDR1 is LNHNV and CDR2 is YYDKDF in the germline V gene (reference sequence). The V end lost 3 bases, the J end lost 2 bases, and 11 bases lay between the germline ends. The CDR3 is CATSSERTAYEQYF. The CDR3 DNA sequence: TGTGCCACCAGCAGCGAGCGGACTGCCTACGAGCAGTACTTC.

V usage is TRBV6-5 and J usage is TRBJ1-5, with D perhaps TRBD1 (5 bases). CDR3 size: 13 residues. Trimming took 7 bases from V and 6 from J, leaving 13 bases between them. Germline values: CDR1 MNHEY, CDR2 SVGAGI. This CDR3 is CASTAGRSQPQHF. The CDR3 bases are TGTGCCAGCACGGCAGGGAGGTCTCAGCCCCAGCATTTT.

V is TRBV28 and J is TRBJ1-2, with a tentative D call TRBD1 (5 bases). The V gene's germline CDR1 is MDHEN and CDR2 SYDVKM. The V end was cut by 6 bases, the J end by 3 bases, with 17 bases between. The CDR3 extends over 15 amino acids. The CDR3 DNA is TGTGCCAGCAGAGAAAGCCTCTGGGGGGACTATGGCTACACCTTC. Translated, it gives CASRESLWGDYGYTF.

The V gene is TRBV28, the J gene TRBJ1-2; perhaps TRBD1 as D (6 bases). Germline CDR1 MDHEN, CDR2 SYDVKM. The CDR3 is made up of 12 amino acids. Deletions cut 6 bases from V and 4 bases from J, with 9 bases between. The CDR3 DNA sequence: TGTGCCAGCAGCCCGGACAGCTATGGCTACACCTTC. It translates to CASSPDSYGYTF.

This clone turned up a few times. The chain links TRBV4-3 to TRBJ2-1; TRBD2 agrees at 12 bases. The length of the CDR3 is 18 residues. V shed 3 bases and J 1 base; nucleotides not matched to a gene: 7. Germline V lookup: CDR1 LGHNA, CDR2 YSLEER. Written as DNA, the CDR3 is TGCGCCAGCAGCCACCAGACTAGCGGGAGTGGGTCCTACAATGAGCAGTTCTTC. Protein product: CASSHQTSGSGSYNEQFF.

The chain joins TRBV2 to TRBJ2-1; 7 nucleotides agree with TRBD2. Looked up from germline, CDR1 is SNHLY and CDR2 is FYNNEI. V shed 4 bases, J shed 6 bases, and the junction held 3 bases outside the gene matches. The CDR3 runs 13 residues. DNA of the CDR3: TGTGCCAGCAGTGTGGCTAGCGGCAATGAGCAGTTCTTC. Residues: CASSVASGNEQFF.

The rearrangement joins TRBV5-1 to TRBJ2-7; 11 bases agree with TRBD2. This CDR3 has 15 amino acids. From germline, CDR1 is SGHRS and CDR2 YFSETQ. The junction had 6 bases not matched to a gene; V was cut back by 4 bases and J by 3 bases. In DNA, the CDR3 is TGCGCCAGCAGCCCGGGACTAGCGGCCCACTACGAGCAGTACTTC. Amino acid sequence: CASSPGLAAHYEQYF. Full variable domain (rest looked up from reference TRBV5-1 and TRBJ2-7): KAGVTQTPRYLIKTRGQQVTLSCSPISGHRSVSWYQQTPGQGLQFLFEYFSETQRNKGNFPGRFSGRQFSNSRSEMNVSTLELGDSALYLCASSPGLAAHYEQYFGPGTRLTVT.

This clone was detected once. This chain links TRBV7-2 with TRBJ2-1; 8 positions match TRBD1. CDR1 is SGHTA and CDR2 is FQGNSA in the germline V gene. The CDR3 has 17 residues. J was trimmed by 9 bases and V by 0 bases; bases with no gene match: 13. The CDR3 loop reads CASSLAPLDRGFSEQFF. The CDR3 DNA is TGTGCCAGCAGCTTAGCGCCCCTCGACAGGGGTTTTAGTGAGCAGTTCTTC.

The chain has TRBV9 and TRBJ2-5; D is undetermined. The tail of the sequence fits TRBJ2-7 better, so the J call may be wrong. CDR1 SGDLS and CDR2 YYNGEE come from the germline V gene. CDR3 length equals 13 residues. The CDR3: CASSPRSSYEQYF. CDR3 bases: TGTGCCAGCAGCCCGAGGAGCTCCTACGAGCAGTACTTC.

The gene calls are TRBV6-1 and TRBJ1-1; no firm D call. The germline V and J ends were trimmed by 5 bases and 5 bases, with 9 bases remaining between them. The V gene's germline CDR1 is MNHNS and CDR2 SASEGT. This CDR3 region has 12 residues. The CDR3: CASSNGRTEAFF. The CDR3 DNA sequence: TGTGCCAGCAGTAACGGTCGGACTGAAGCTTTCTTT.

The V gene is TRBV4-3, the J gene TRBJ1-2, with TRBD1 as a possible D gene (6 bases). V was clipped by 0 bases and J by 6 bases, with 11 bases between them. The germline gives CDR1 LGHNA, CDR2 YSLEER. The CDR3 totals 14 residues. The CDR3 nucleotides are TGCGCCAGCAGCCAAGAAGGGGGAGCGGATGGCTACACCTTC. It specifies CASSQEGGADGYTF.

CDR3 bases: TGTGCCAGCAGACTAACAGACAGCGCTTCCCACGAGCAGTACTTC. This gives the protein CASRLTDSASHEQYF. The V gene is TRBV6-5, the J gene TRBJ2-7; tentatively, D is TRBD1 (5 bases). This CDR3 is 15 amino acids long. Per the germline V gene, CDR1 is MNHEY and CDR2 is SVGAGI. Trimming removed 6 bases at V and 5 bases at J, with 20 bases between.

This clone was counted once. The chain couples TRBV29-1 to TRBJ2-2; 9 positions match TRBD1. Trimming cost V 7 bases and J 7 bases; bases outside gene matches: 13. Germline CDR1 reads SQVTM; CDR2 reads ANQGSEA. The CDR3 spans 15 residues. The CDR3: CSAMKGQGGGGELFF. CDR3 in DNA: TGCAGCGCTATGAAGGGACAGGGTGGCGGCGGGGAGCTGTTTTTT.

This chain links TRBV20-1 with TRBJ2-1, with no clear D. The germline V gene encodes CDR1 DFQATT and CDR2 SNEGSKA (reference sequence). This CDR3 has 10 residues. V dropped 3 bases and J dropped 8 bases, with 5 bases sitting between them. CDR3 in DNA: TGCAGTGCTAGTACGGATGAGCAGTTCTTC. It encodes CSASTDEQFF.

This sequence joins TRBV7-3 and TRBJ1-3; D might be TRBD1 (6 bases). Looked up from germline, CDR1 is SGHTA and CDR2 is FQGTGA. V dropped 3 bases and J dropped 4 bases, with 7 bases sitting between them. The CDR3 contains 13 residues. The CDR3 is CASSFGQGNTIYF. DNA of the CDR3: TGTGCCAGCAGCTTTGGACAGGGAAACACCATATATTTT.

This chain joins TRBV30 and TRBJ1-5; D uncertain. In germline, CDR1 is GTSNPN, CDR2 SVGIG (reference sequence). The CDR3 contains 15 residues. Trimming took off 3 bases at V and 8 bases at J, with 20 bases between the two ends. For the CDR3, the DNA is TGTGCCTGGAGCCGCGGCGGACTCCCAAGGGAGCCCCAGCATTTT. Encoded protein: CAWSRGGLPREPQHF.

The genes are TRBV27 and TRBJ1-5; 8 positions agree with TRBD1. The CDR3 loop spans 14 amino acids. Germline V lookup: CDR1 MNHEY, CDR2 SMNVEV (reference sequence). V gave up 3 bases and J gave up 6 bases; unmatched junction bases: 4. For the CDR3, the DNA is TGTGCCAGCAGTTTCCAGGGGGCATCTCAGCCCCAGCATTTT. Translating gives CASSFQGASQPQHF.

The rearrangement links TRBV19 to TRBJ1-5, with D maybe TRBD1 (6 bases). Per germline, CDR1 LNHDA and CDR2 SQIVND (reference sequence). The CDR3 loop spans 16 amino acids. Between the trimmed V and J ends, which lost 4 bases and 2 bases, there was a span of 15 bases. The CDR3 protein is CASSTPPPGGNQPQHF. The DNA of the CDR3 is TGTGCCAGTAGTACCCCACCCCCAGGGGGCAATCAGCCCCAGCATTTT.